This entry lists 4 T cell receptor beta chains sequenced from one sample in a study of early stage breast cancer tumors. Profiled with immunoSEQ multiplex PCR; TCRdb holds only in-frame clones, not every one. Of about 28,000 clones in the sample, about three fifths were seen once. Sequencing was performed on breast tumor tissue. The origin of the receptors is a person between 50 and 60 years old with breast cancer.

V is TRBV7-6 and J is TRBJ2-1; 8 bases line up with TRBD1. Trimming at V came to 3 bases and at J to 6 bases, leaving 7 bases not matched to a gene. The CDR3 totals 15 residues. The germline V gene has CDR1 SGHVS and CDR2 FNYEAQ. For the CDR3, the DNA is TGTGCCAGCAGCTTCGGACAGGGATGGGGCAATGAGCAGTTCTTC. Protein product: CASSFGQGWGNEQFF.

The chain uses TRBV28 and TRBJ2-7, with a possible D match to TRBD1 (6 bases). The germline V and J ends were trimmed by 7 bases and 0 bases, with 22 bases remaining between them. Germline CDR1 is MDHEN and CDR2 is SYDVKM. The CDR3 has 17 amino acids. The CDR3 loop reads CASNPTGLQASSYEQYF. The CDR3 DNA reads TGTGCCAGCAATCCTACAGGGCTCCAGGCCTCCTCCTACGAGCAGTACTTC.

This clone was recorded a few times. The V and J genes are TRBV9 and TRBJ2-3; no clear D. Deletions cut 0 bases from V and 0 bases from J, with 8 bases between. CDR1 and CDR2 (germline): SGDLS, YYNGEE. The CDR3 extends over 15 amino acids. CDR3 region: CASSVGSLSTDTQYF. Here the CDR3 DNA reads TGTGCCAGCAGCGTAGGAAGTCTGAGCACAGATACGCAGTATTTT.

The V and J genes are TRBV9 and TRBJ1-1; D ambiguous. Germline V lookup: CDR1 SGDLS, CDR2 YYNGEE. This CDR3 contains 16 residues. V was clipped by 0 bases and J by 0 bases, with 12 bases between them. The CDR3, as DNA: TGTGCCAGCAGCGTAGTCCCAGGAACTATGAACACTGAAGCTTTCTTT. Its protein is CASSVVPGTMNTEAFF.